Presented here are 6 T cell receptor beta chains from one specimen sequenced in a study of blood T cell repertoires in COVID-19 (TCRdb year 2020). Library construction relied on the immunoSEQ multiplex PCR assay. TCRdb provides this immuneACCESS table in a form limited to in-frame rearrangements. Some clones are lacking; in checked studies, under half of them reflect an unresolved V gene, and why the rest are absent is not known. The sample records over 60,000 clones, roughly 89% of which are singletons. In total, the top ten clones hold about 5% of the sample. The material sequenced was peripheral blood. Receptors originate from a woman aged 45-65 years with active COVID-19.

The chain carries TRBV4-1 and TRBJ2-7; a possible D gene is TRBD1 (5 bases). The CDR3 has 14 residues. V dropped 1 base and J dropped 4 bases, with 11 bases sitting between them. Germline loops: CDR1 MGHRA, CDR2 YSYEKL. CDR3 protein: CASSQGTFRYEQYF. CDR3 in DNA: TGCGCCAGCAGCCAAGGGACATTTAGGTACGAGCAGTACTTC.

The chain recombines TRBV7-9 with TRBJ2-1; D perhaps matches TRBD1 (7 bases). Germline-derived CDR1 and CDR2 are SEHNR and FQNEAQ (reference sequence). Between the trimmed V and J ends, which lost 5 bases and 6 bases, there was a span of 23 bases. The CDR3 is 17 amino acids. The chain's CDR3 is CASSLRPTGSGANEQFF. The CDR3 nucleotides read TGTGCCAGCAGCCTAAGGCCGACAGGGTCGGGGGCCAATGAGCAGTTCTTC.

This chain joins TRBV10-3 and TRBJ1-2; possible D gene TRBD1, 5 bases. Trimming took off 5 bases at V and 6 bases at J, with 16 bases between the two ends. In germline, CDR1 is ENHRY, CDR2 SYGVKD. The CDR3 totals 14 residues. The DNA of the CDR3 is TGTGCCATCAGTCCCAATACAGGTGGAGATGGCTACACCTTC. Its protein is CAISPNTGGDGYTF.

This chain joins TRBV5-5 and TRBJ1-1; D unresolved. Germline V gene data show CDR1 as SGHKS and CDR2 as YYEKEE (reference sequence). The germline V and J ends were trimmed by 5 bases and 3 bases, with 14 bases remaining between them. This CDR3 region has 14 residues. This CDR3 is CASRAEEVDTEAFF. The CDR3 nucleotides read TGTGCCAGCAGGGCCGAGGAGGTCGACACTGAAGCTTTCTTT.

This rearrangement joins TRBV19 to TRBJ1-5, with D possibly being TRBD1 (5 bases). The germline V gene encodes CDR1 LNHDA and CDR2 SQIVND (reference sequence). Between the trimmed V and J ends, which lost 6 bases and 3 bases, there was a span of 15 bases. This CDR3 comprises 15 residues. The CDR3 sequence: CASRARGGNNQPQHF. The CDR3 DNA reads TGTGCCAGTAGGGCGAGGGGAGGGAACAATCAGCCCCAGCATTTT. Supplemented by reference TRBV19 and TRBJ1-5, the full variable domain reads DGGITQSPKYLFRKEGQNVTLSCEQNLNHDAMYWYRQDPGQGLRLIYYSQIVNDFQKGDIAEGYSVSREKKESFPLTVTSAQKNPTAFYLCASRARGGNNQPQHFGDGTRLSIL.

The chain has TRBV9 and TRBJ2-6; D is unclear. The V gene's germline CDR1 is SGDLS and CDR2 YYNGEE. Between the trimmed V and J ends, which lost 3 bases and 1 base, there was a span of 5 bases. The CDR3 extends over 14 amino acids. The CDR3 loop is CASSGMSGANVLTF. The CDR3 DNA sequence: TGTGCCAGCAGCGGTATGTCTGGGGCCAACGTCCTGACTTTC.